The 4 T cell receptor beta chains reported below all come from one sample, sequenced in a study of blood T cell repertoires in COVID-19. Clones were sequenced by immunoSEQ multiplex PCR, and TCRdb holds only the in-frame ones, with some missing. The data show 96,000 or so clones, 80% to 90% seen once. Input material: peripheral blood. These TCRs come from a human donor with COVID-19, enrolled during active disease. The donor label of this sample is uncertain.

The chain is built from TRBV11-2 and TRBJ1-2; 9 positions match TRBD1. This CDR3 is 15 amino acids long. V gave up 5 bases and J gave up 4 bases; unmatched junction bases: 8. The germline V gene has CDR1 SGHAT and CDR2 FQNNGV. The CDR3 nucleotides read TGTGCCAGCAGCCACCGACCGGACAGGGGCTATGGCTACACCTTC. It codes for CASSHRPDRGYGYTF.

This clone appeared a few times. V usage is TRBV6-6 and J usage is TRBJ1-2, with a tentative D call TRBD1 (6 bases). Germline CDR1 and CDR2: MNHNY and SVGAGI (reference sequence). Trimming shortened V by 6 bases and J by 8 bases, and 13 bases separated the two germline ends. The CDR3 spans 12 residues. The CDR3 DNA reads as TGTGCCAGCAGCTTCGGACAGACCGGCTACACCTTC. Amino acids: CASSFGQTGYTF.

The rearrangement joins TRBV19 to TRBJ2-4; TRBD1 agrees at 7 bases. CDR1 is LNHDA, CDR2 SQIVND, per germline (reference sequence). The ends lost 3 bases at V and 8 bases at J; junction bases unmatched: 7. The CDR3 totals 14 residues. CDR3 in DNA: TGTGCCAGTAGTATCCTTTACAGGGGTGACATTCAGTACTTC. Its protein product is CASSILYRGDIQYF.

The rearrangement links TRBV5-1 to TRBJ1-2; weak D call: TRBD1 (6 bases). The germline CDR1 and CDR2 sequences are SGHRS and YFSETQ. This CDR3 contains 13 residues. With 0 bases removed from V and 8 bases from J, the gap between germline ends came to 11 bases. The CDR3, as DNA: TGCGCCAGCAGCTTGGAGACAGGAAGGGGCTACACCTTC. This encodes CASSLETGRGYTF.